The TCR beta chain under discussion was sequenced for a study of CXCR3-negative and CXCR3-positive naive CD8 T cells. Study conclusions and caveats: Naive subsets were similarly diverse, while memory CD8+ repertoires were much less diverse. Both naive subsets, CXCR3-negative and CXCR3-positive, displayed similar TRBV-TRBJ usage, unlike memory cells. CXCR3-positive naive cells carried more hydrophobic TRB CDR3s than CXCR3-negative ones.

Researchers prepared the TRB cDNA libraries using 5' RACE with UMI labels. TCRdb reprocessed the 5' RACE reads, keeping one entry per CDR3 protein, no DNA. Across some 130,000 distinct CDR3 sequences, the top ten clones capture around 0.27% of the sample. Of note for this clonotype: Its cognate antigen is unknown.

The CDR3 has 15 residues. The receptor's source is a human donor in good health. Some clones in this sample may be carry-over from other donors' samples. Sequences were obtained from naive CXCR3- CD8+ T cells from blood. The subset: CD45RO-CCR7+CD27+CD95- naive CD8+ T cells lacking CXCR3 (TNR3-). The chain couples TRBV12-3 or TRBV12-4 to TRBJ1-4. CDR3 amino acids: CASSLWSSIGEKLFF.